This T cell receptor (beta chain) was recorded in a study of T cell changes during pregnancy in multiple sclerosis. Produced via immunoSEQ multiplex PCR; TCRdb's table is partial and in-frame only. The repertoire holds under 75,000 clones, with about 91% as singletons. This clone was detected only once. Trimming removed 4 bases at V and 8 bases at J, with 14 bases between. Germline-derived CDR1 and CDR2 are SGHTA and FQGTGA. CDR3 length: 14 residues. The V gene is TRBV7-3, the J gene TRBJ2-2; D uncertain. This sequence was found in a female donor with multiple sclerosis, enrolled in a pregnancy study. Sequenced material: peripheral blood, taken in the first trimester of pregnancy. The CDR3 sequence: CASSSSLSEGELFF. The CDR3 DNA sequence: TGTGCCAGCAGCTCTTCTCTAAGTGAAGGGGAGCTGTTTTTT. The whole variable domain, remainder taken from reference TRBV7-3 and TRBJ2-2, is GAGVSQTPSNKVTEKGKYVELRCDPISGHTALYWYRQSLGQGPEFLIYFQGTGAADDSGLPNDRFFAVRPEGSVSTLKIQRTERGDSAVYLCASSSSLSEGELFFGEGSRLTVL.